This TCR beta chain was obtained from a study of CD8 T cells in Susac syndrome. An amount of RNA that ranged from roughly 0.45 to 1 ug was reverse transcribed with random hexamers. Amplification of TCR beta CDR3 used immunoSEQ multiplex PCR across 54 Vbeta and 13 Jbeta. TCRdb itself ran the immunoSEQ multiplex PCR reads through MiXCR, one entry per CDR3 protein. Of hundreds of thousands of distinct CDR3 sequences listed, roughly 85% are singletons. The multiple sclerosis controls were treatment-naive patients, and their relapsing-remitting disease was stable or active. The CD8+ and CD4+ T cells were isolated magnetically using a negative isolation approach, whereas the TEMRA cells were enriched by FACS. This CDR3 spans 17 amino acids. The J segment lost 6 bases and the V segment lost 6 bases, leaving 16 bases of the junction unmatched. The germline V gene has CDR1 SGHTA and CDR2 FQGNSA.

This receptor was obtained from a human donor with multiple sclerosis. Sequencing used CD8+ T cells from PBMCs. This chain connects TRBV7-2 to TRBJ2-2, with 7 bases that match TRBD2. The CDR3 sequence: CASSTLMREGPPGELFF. CDR3 DNA: TGTGCCAGCAGTACCCTCATGAGGGAGGGCCCTCCCGGGGAGCTGTTTTTT.